This T cell receptor (beta chain) originates from a study of CD8+ T cells in alopecia areata. Overall study context: Tofacitinib administration persisted for 6 to 18 months, succeeded by 6 months off drug.

As the sequencing template, cDNA was produced by extracting RNA and reverse transcribing it. Repertoires were generated with immunoSEQ multiplex PCR, while TCRdb's copy carries only in-frame clones and drops some. The sample yields around 130,000 clones, roughly three fifths seen once. This clone was detected a few times. The J segment lost 8 bases and the V segment lost 3 bases, leaving 12 bases of the junction unmatched. Germline V CDR1 and CDR2: MDHEN, SYDVKM. The CDR3 totals 16 residues. The source material was CD4+ T cells sorted from blood, sampled at week 0. The genes are TRBV28 and TRBJ1-4, with 7 bases fitting TRBD1. The TCR originated in a human donor with alopecia areata. The CDR3 loop reads CASSFSEPGGREKLFF. The DNA of the CDR3 is TGTGCCAGCAGTTTTTCGGAGCCAGGGGGGAGGGAAAAACTGTTTTTT.